This entry concerns a single T cell receptor (beta chain). Its antigen is as yet unknown. Between the trimmed V and J ends, which lost 6 bases and 15 bases, there was a span of 18 bases. CDR1 MDHEN and CDR2 SYDVKM come from the germline V gene. The CDR3 spans 12 residues. Repertoires were generated with immunoSEQ multiplex PCR, while TCRdb's copy carries only in-frame clones and drops some. The sample lists under 85,000 clones, around nine tenths occurring once. The data originate from a study of chemoradiotherapy in HPV16-positive cancers. Turning to the study itself: Candidate HPV-specific T-cell clones and common TCR motifs came from functional assays in two HPV16-positive patients. Notes on the study in general: The functional HPV-specific definition rests on just a couple of HPV16-positive patients.

Samples were taken several times over chemoradiotherapy. Sequenced material: blood, taken from a patient who underwent chemoradiotherapy. The rearrangement joins TRBV28 to TRBJ2-1; TRBD1 might be the D (7 bases). The source is a human donor with HPV-associated anogenital cancer. The CDR3 nucleotides are TGTGCCAGCAGCTTTGGCAGGGGGGTGACGTTCTTC. Translated: CASSFGRGVTFF. Combining the CDR3 with reference TRBV28 and TRBJ2-1 gives the whole variable domain DVKVTQSSRYLVKRTGEKVFLECVQDMDHENMFWYRQDPGLGLRLIYFSYDVKMKEKGDIPEGYSVSREKKERFSLILESASTNQTSMYLCASSFGRGVTFFGPGTRLTVL.